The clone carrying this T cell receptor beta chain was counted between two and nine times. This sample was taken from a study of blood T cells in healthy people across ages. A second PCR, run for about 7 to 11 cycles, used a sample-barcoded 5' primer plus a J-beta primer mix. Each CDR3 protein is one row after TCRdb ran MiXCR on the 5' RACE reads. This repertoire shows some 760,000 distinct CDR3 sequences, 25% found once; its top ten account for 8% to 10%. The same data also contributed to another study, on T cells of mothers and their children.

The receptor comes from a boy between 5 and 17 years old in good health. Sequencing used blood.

CDR3 in amino acids: CASSRTKAETQYF. CDR3 DNA sequence: TGCGCCAGCAGTCGGACTAAGGCAGAGACCCAGTACTTC. The rearrangement joins TRBV10-1 to TRBJ2-5; TRBD2 is a possible D gene (6 bases). This CDR3 comprises 13 residues. CDR1 WNHNN and CDR2 SYGVQD come from the germline V gene (reference sequence). V shed 5 bases and J shed 4 bases, with 11 bases lying between them.